A single T cell receptor (beta chain) is shown here with its context. What it binds is not known. Sequence at one end of the junction differs from germline and may be a read error. This sample is part of a study of T cells in narcolepsy. Overall study: Healthy controls were enrolled alongside patients with narcolepsy type 1 or type 2. Points from the study as a whole: Healthy controls reportedly lacked the autoreactive clonotypes serially found in patients' blood. In some patient and control memory CD4+ samples, autoreactive clones were absent. Comparing one patient's CSF and blood CD4+ clonotypes highlighted HCRT- and TRIB2-specific autoreactive clonotypes.

The assay was immunoSEQ multiplex PCR, and TCRdb's table has in-frame clones only and misses some. There are around 30,000 clones in the sample; roughly four fifths occur only once, and 2.5% to 3% lies in the top ten. The CDR3 is 13 amino acids. Germline V gene data show CDR1 as MNHEY and CDR2 as SVGAGI. This receptor was identified in a human donor with narcolepsy. Material: CD45RA- memory CD4+ T cells from PBMCs. This chain connects TRBV6-5 to TRBJ2-1; D remains ambiguous. The CDR3 sequence: CASSYWQSNERFF. CDR3 nucleotide sequence: TGTGCCAGCAGTTACTGGCAAAGCAATGAGCGGTTCTTC.